The TCR beta chain described here comes from a study of blood T cell repertoires in COVID-19. The wider study: PBMCs, B-cell-depleted T cells, or T cells provided the cDNA or gDNA that made up the material.

The method was immunoSEQ multiplex PCR; TCRdb's version includes in-frame clones alone and lacks a portion of them. The repertoire holds about 260,000 clones, with around 84% as singletons. Seattle's enrolled individuals joined amid active infection and were then monitored longitudinally. CDR3 size: 13 residues. The germline gives CDR1 SNHLY, CDR2 FYNNEI. V lost 6 bases to trimming and J lost 6 bases; unmatched junction nucleotides: 2. The source material was peripheral blood. V and J are TRBV2 and TRBJ2-1; 10 bases agree with TRBD1. This TCR derives from an older woman with COVID-19, enrolled during active disease. The CDR3 nucleotides read TGTGCCAGCAGAGGGACAGGGGTCAATGAGCAGTTCTTC. It translates to CASRGTGVNEQFF. The complete variable domain, with remaining parts taken from reference TRBV2 and TRBJ2-1, reads EPEVTQTPSHQVTQMGQEVILRCVPISNHLYFYWYRQILGQKVEFLVSFYNNEISEKSEIFDDQFSVERPDGSNFTLKIRSTKLEDSAMYFCASRGTGVNEQFFGPGTRLTVL.